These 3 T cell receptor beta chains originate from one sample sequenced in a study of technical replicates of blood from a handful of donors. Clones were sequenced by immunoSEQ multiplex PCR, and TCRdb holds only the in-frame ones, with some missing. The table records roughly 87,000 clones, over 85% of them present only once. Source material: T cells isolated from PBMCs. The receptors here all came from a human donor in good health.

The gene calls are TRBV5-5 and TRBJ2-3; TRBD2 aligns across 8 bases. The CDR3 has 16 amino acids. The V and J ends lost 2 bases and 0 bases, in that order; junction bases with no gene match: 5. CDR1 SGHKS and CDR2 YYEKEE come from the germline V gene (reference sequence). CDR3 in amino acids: CASSLRTSLSTDTQYF. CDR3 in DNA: TGTGCCAGCAGCTTAAGGACTAGCTTAAGCACAGATACGCAGTATTTT.

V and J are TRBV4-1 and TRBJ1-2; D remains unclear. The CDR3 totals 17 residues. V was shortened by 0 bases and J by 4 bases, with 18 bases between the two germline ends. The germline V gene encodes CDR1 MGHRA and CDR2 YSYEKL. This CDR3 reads CASSQDRDRIKIYGYTF. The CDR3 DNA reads TGCGCCAGCAGCCAAGATCGGGATAGAATAAAAATCTATGGCTACACCTTC.

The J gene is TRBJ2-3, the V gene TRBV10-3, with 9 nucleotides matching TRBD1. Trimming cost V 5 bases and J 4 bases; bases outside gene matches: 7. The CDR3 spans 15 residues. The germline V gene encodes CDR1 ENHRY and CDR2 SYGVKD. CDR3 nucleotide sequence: TGTGCCATCAGTTTCGGACAGGGGCGCGCAGATACGCAGTATTTT. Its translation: CAISFGQGRADTQYF.